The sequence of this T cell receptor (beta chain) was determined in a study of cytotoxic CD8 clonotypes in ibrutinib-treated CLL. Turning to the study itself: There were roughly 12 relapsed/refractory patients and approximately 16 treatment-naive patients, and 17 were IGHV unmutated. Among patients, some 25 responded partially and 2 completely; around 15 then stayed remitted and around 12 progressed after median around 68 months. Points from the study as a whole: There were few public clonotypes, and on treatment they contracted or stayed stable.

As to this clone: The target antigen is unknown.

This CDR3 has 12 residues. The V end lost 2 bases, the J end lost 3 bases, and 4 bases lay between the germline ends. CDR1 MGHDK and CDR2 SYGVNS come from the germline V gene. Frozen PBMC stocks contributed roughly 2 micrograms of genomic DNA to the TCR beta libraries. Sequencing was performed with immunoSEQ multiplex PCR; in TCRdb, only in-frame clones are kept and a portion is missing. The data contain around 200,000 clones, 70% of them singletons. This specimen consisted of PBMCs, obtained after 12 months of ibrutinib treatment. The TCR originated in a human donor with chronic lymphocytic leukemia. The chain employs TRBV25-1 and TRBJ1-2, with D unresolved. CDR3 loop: CASSEPYYGYTF. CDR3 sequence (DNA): TGTGCCAGCAGTGAACCATACTATGGCTACACCTTC.